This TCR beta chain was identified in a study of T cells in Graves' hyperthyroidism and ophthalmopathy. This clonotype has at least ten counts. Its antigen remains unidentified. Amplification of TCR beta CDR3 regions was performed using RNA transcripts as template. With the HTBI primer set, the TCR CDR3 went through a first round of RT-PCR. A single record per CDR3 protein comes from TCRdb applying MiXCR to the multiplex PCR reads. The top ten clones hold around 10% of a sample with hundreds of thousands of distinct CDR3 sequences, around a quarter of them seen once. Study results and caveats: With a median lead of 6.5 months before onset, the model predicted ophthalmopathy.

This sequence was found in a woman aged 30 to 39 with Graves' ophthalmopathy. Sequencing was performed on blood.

The CDR3 DNA reads as TGTGCCATCAGCGGACTAGCGGGGGGCCGAGAGACCCAGTACTTC. Protein: CAISGLAGGRETQYF. The chain joins TRBV10-3 to TRBJ2-5; 14 bases map to TRBD2. The CDR3 length is 15 residues. Germline lookup yields CDR1 ENHRY and CDR2 SYGVKD. V was pared by 6 bases and J by 4 bases, with 4 bases of the junction left unmatched.